This passage covers 29 T cell receptor beta chains from one sample sequenced in a study of cytomegalovirus exposure and HLA in healthy donors. 60 Vbeta and 13 Jbeta primers were used in PCR. Produced via immunoSEQ multiplex PCR; TCRdb's table is partial and in-frame only. Here the sample spans approximately 150,000 clones, about 71% being singletons. Sequences were obtained from PBMCs. The receptors stem from a woman aged 25 to 39 in good health and CMV-seronegative.

This clone was observed a handful of times. This rearrangement joins TRBV6-4 to TRBJ1-5; 8 bases align to TRBD1. The junction had 7 bases not matched to a gene; V was cut back by 6 bases and J by 6 bases. The CDR3 is 14 residues long. Looked up from germline, CDR1 is MRHNA and CDR2 is SNTAGT. CDR3 sequence (DNA): TGTGCCAGCAGCCAGACAGGGGAAGGTCAGCCCCAGCATTTT. This sequence encodes CASSQTGEGQPQHF.

The genes are TRBV5-1 and TRBJ2-1; the D gene is possibly TRBD2 (6 bases). The CDR3 extends over 13 amino acids. Germline loops: CDR1 SGHRS, CDR2 YFSETQ. V dropped 0 bases and J dropped 8 bases, with 9 bases sitting between them. Here the CDR3 DNA reads TGCGCCAGCAGCTTGGGGGGGGACGATGAGCAGTTCTTC. Protein: CASSLGGDDEQFF.

The gene calls are TRBV5-4 and TRBJ2-1; TRBD1 matches 7 bases. J gave up 8 bases and V 4 bases, and 6 bases lay outside the gene matches. The CDR3 covers 13 residues. Germline values: CDR1 SGHNT, CDR2 YYREEE (reference sequence). The CDR3 loop is CASSLATGYEQFF. In DNA, the CDR3 is TGTGCCAGCAGCCTCGCGACAGGGTATGAGCAGTTCTTC.

There are a few counts of this clone. The chain couples TRBV7-9 to TRBJ2-7; 9 nucleotides match TRBD2. This CDR3 region has 15 residues. The V segment lost 5 bases and the J segment 3 bases; nucleotides outside the gene matches: 8. The germline V gene has CDR1 SEHNR and CDR2 FQNEAQ (reference sequence). The CDR3 protein is CASSPRLAENYEQYF. The CDR3 coding sequence is TGTGCCAGCAGCCCAAGACTAGCGGAGAACTACGAGCAGTACTTC. Full variable domain (rest looked up from reference TRBV7-9 and TRBJ2-7): DTGVSQNPRHKITKRGQNVTFRCDPISEHNRLYWYRQTLGQGPEFLTYFQNEAQLEKSRLLSDRFSAERPKGSFSTLEIQRTEQGDSAMYLCASSPRLAENYEQYFGPGTRLTVT.

This rearrangement joins TRBV5-1 to TRBJ2-1; 12 bases line up with TRBD2. V dropped 2 bases and J dropped 7; count of bases not matched to a gene: 4. The CDR3 is 15 residues long. Per the germline V gene, CDR1 is SGHRS and CDR2 is YFSETQ. The CDR3 region has the DNA TGCGCCAGCAGCTTTCTAGCGGGAGGGCGGAATGAGCAGTTCTTC. Amino acid sequence: CASSFLAGGRNEQFF.

The CDR3 here is CASSELDRVQETQYF. The CDR3 DNA reads as TGTGCCAGCAGTGAACTCGACAGGGTCCAAGAGACCCAGTACTTC. V and J are TRBV2 and TRBJ2-5, with 7 bases that match TRBD1. Losses at the gene ends were 2 bases for V and 1 base for J; bases not matched to a gene: 4. CDR1 and CDR2 from the germline V gene are SNHLY and FYNNEI. The CDR3 covers 15 residues.

Only one count was recorded for this clone. The rearrangement links TRBV28 to TRBJ2-7; perhaps TRBD2 as D (5 bases). Per the germline V gene, CDR1 is MDHEN and CDR2 is SYDVKM. The CDR3 totals 12 residues. V was cut by 6 bases and J by 3 bases, with 9 bases left in between. The CDR3 sequence: CASREGNYEQYF. For the CDR3, the DNA is TGTGCCAGCAGAGAGGGAAACTACGAGCAGTACTTC. Together with reference TRBV28 and TRBJ2-7, the CDR3 gives the full variable domain: DVKVTQSSRYLVKRTGEKVFLECVQDMDHENMFWYRQDPGLGLRLIYFSYDVKMKEKGDIPEGYSVSREKKERFSLILESASTNQTSMYLCASREGNYEQYFGPGTRLTVT.

The V and J genes are TRBV4-1 and TRBJ1-2; TRBD1 matches 9 bases. This CDR3 region has 14 residues. With 3 bases clipped from V and 4 bases from J, the junction kept 3 bases outside the gene matches. Germline CDR1 is MGHRA and CDR2 is YSYEKL. CDR3 in amino acids: CASSQQTGGYGYTF. Written as DNA, the CDR3 is TGCGCCAGCAGCCAGCAGACAGGGGGCTATGGCTACACCTTC.

The DNA for the CDR3 is TGCGCCAGCAGCCAAAGATGGACAGGAGGGTATAGCAATCAGCCCCAGCATTTT. Its protein is CASSQRWTGGYSNQPQHF. V gene TRBV4-1 combines with J gene TRBJ1-5; 7 bases are a match to TRBD1. The CDR3 extends over 18 amino acids. The trim removed 2 bases at V and 0 bases at J, leaving 10 bases unmatched. The germline CDR1 and CDR2 sequences are MGHRA and YSYEKL.

This sequence joins TRBV6-5 and TRBJ1-3; maybe TRBD1 (5 bases). Looked up from germline, CDR1 is MNHEY and CDR2 is SVGAGI. This CDR3 comprises 16 residues. Trimming left V 0 bases short and J 3 bases short, with 12 bases between. DNA of the CDR3: TGTGCCAGCAGTTACTCCCACAGGTCTTATGGAAACACCATATATTTT. This translates into CASSYSHRSYGNTIYF.

The rearrangement joins TRBV19 to TRBJ1-3; D not certain. This CDR3 comprises 14 residues. CDR1 is LNHDA and CDR2 is SQIVND in the germline V gene (reference sequence). Trimming took 9 bases from V and 0 from J, leaving 12 bases between them. This CDR3 is CASLDLVSGNTIYF. The CDR3 DNA follows: TGTGCCAGCCTTGACTTGGTCTCTGGAAACACCATATATTTT.

The rearrangement uses TRBV7-2 and TRBJ1-2, with D perhaps TRBD1 (6 bases). V lost 5 bases to trimming and J lost 8 bases, with 15 bases between them. The CDR3 is 13 amino acids. Germline V CDR1 and CDR2: SGHTA, FQGNSA. The CDR3 DNA reads TGTGCCAGCAGCCCAGAGGGGGTTGGAGGCTACACCTTC. Protein: CASSPEGVGGYTF.

V is TRBV7-9 and J is TRBJ2-1; 8 positions agree with TRBD1. V lost 5 bases and J lost 6; bases outside the gene matches: 3. Germline CDR1 reads SEHNR; CDR2 reads FQNEAQ (reference sequence). This CDR3 region has 13 residues. DNA for the CDR3: TGTGCCAGCAGCCGGACAGGGCTCAATGAGCAGTTCTTC. Its translation: CASSRTGLNEQFF. Filled out from reference TRBV7-9 and TRBJ2-1, the complete variable domain reads DTGVSQNPRHKITKRGQNVTFRCDPISEHNRLYWYRQTLGQGPEFLTYFQNEAQLEKSRLLSDRFSAERPKGSFSTLEIQRTEQGDSAMYLCASSRTGLNEQFFGPGTRLTVL.

This chain's CDR3 is CALTSGWGTGELFF. The CDR3 nucleotides read TGTGCCTTAACTAGCGGATGGGGAACCGGGGAGCTGTTTTTT. The J gene is TRBJ2-2, the V gene TRBV5-4, with 8 bases identical to TRBD2. Losses at the gene ends were 10 bases for V and 5 bases for J; bases not matched to a gene: 10. The CDR3 contains 14 residues. From germline, CDR1 is SGHNT and CDR2 YYREEE (reference sequence).

The chain couples TRBV2 to TRBJ2-1; weak D call: TRBD1 (5 bases). Trimming left V 7 bases short and J 9 bases short, with 25 bases between. The CDR3 extends over 16 amino acids. Germline CDR1 reads SNHLY; CDR2 reads FYNNEI. CDR3 nucleotides: TGTGCCAGCATCCTGGCCAGGGTCGGTATCAATGGTGAGCAGTTCTTC. As protein: CASILARVGINGEQFF. Together with reference TRBV2 and TRBJ2-1, the CDR3 gives the full variable domain: EPEVTQTPSHQVTQMGQEVILRCVPISNHLYFYWYRQILGQKVEFLVSFYNNEISEKSEIFDDQFSVERPDGSNFTLKIRSTKLEDSAMYFCASILARVGINGEQFFGPGTRLTVL.

CDR3: CASRGGIAEAFF. CDR3 in DNA: TGTGCCAGCAGAGGCGGGATTGCTGAAGCTTTCTTT. The chain recombines TRBV28 with TRBJ1-1; D call uncertain. The germline CDR1 and CDR2 sequences are MDHEN and SYDVKM. Trimming took off 6 bases at V and 6 bases at J, with 11 bases between the two ends. The length of the CDR3 is 12 residues. Variable domain in full (rest from reference TRBV28 and TRBJ1-1): DVKVTQSSRYLVKRTGEKVFLECVQDMDHENMFWYRQDPGLGLRLIYFSYDVKMKEKGDIPEGYSVSREKKERFSLILESASTNQTSMYLCASRGGIAEAFFGQGTRLTVV.

V usage is TRBV25-1 and J usage is TRBJ1-5, with D tentatively TRBD1 (5 bases). V was pared by 5 bases and J by 9 bases, with 17 bases between. There are 14 residues in the CDR3. CDR1 is MGHDK, CDR2 SYGVNS, per germline. The CDR3 loop is CASSPFAAGGPQHF. CDR3 bases: TGTGCCAGCAGTCCCTTCGCGGCCGGGGGGCCCCAGCATTTT.

The chain recombines TRBV7-6 with TRBJ1-3; 12 bases align to TRBD1. Germline CDR1 SGHVS, CDR2 FNYEAQ. CDR3 length: 16 residues. V lost 4 bases and J lost 4; bases outside the gene matches: 5. The CDR3 is CASSSGQGAKGNTIYF. DNA of the CDR3: TGTGCCAGCAGCTCGGGACAGGGGGCGAAAGGAAACACCATATATTTT.

The J gene is TRBJ2-1, the V gene TRBV27; D gene ambiguous. The length of the CDR3 is 14 residues. Germline values: CDR1 MNHEY, CDR2 SMNVEV (reference sequence). V lost 3 bases and J 0 bases, leaving 6 bases between the germline ends. Written as DNA, the CDR3 is TGTGCCAGCAGTTTCCTAGACTCCTACAATGAGCAGTTCTTC. It translates to CASSFLDSYNEQFF.

The V and J genes are TRBV5-3 and TRBJ2-6, with TRBD1 identical over 8 bases. TRBV5-3 is identified as an open reading frame with a role that is uncertain. This CDR3 is 24 amino acids long. V dropped 0 bases and J dropped 0; count of bases not matched to a gene: 23. For the CDR3, the DNA is TGTGCCAGAAGCTTGGGAGGCAGGGGCTCAAAGTTGACAGGGGATGTCTCTGGGGCCAACGTCCTGACTTTC. Its translation is CARSLGGRGSKLTGDVSGANVLTF.

About this clone: Within the sample, other DNA sequences also encode this same CDR3. The V and J genes are TRBV7-2 and TRBJ2-5; 14 positions agree with TRBD2. The CDR3 has 17 residues. Germline V CDR1 and CDR2: SGHTA, FQGNSA. V was pared by 5 bases and J by 0 bases, with 5 bases of the junction left unmatched. The CDR3 DNA sequence: TGTGCCAGCAGCCCAAGGACTAGCGGGGGGTACCAAGAGACCCAGTACTTC. Its translation is CASSPRTSGGYQETQYF.

The gene calls are TRBV28 and TRBJ1-5, with D maybe TRBD1 (6 bases). Per the germline V gene, CDR1 is MDHEN and CDR2 is SYDVKM. CDR3 size: 15 residues. V was clipped by 7 bases and J by 2 bases, with 15 bases between them. CDR3 region: CASNLWGQGNQPQHF. The DNA for the CDR3 is TGTGCCAGCAATCTTTGGGGGCAAGGCAATCAGCCCCAGCATTTT.

The chain's CDR3 is CASSGRISGNTIYF. CDR3 nucleotides: TGTGCCAGTAGCGGGAGGATCTCTGGAAACACCATATATTTT. The V call is TRBV19, the J call TRBJ1-3; D ambiguous. Trimming shortened V by 6 bases and J by 0 bases, and 9 bases separated the two germline ends. CDR3 size: 14 residues. The germline gives CDR1 LNHDA, CDR2 SQIVND (reference sequence). Together with reference TRBV19 and TRBJ1-3, the CDR3 gives the full variable domain: DGGITQSPKYLFRKEGQNVTLSCEQNLNHDAMYWYRQDPGQGLRLIYYSQIVNDFQKGDIAEGYSVSREKKESFPLTVTSAQKNPTAFYLCASSGRISGNTIYFGEGSWLTVV.

The sample holds a few counts of this clone. The chain has TRBV5-5 and TRBJ2-2; TRBD1 matches 7 bases. This CDR3 is built from 15 residues. Germline trimming cut 5 bases from V and 3 bases from J; bases unmatched to any gene: 7. Germline V gives CDR1 SGHKS, CDR2 YYEKEE (reference sequence). The CDR3 nucleotides are TGTGCCAGCAGTTCCGAGGGGGCGTACACCGGGGAGCTGTTTTTT. This gives the protein CASSSEGAYTGELFF.

The V call is TRBV30, the J call TRBJ2-4; 7 bases are a match to TRBD1. V dropped 4 bases and J dropped 6; count of bases not matched to a gene: 9. Germline CDR1 and CDR2: GTSNPN and SVGIG (reference sequence). This CDR3 comprises 14 residues. For the CDR3, the DNA is TGTGCCTGGAATGACAGGGATGTAGGAAACATTCAGTACTTC. This codes for CAWNDRDVGNIQYF.

The rearrangement joins TRBV19 to TRBJ2-1; D is perhaps TRBD2 (5 bases). The ends were cut back, 6 bases at V and 8 bases at J, with 26 bases in the middle. This CDR3 is built from 17 residues. Germline CDR1 is LNHDA and CDR2 is SQIVND (reference sequence). CDR3 in amino acids: CASSIEGNTGVRDEQFF. CDR3 nucleotides: TGTGCCAGTAGCATCGAGGGAAATACTGGGGTCCGAGATGAGCAGTTCTTC.

J is TRBJ2-1 and V is TRBV9; 7 bases line up with TRBD1. Trimming removed 4 bases from V and 9 bases from J; junction bases left unmatched: 10. The CDR3 has 14 amino acids. In germline, CDR1 is SGDLS, CDR2 YYNGEE. CDR3 bases: TGTGCCAGCAGCCCGGGACAGAGGCAGGGTGAGCAGTTCTTC. It yields the protein CASSPGQRQGEQFF.

This clone was seen more than once but under ten times. The chain employs TRBV9 and TRBJ2-1; tentatively, D is TRBD2 (5 bases). The V end was cut by 0 bases, the J end by 0 bases, with 13 bases between. Germline V lookup: CDR1 SGDLS, CDR2 YYNGEE. The CDR3 loop spans 17 amino acids. The CDR3 DNA is TGTGCCAGCAGCGTAGCGGCGGCAGGACTCTCCTACAATGAGCAGTTCTTC. This translates into CASSVAAAGLSYNEQFF.

There are a few counts of this clone. The chain uses TRBV9 and TRBJ2-2; D perhaps matches TRBD2 (6 bases). V was clipped by 1 base and J by 7 bases, with 11 bases between them. The CDR3 contains 14 residues. CDR1 and CDR2 from the germline V gene are SGDLS and YYNGEE. The CDR3 loop reads CASSVTSGVGELFF. The CDR3 nucleotides are TGTGCCAGCAGCGTAACCTCGGGGGTCGGGGAGCTGTTTTTT.